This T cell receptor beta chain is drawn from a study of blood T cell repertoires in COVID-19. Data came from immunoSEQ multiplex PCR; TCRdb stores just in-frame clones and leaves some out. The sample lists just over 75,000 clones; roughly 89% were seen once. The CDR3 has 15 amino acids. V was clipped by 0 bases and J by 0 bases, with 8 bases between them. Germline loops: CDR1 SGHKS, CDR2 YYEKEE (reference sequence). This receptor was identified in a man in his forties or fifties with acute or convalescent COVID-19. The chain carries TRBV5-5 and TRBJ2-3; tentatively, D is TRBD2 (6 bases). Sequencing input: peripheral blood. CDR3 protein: CASSLVRGSTDTQYF. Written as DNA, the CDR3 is TGTGCCAGCAGCTTGGTACGGGGGAGCACAGATACGCAGTATTTT.